One and the same sample provided the 5 T cell receptor beta chains below, sequenced in a study of shared clonotypes between healthy human individuals. Positive CCR7 selection of CD45RO-negative cells yielded the naive CD8 cells, and terminally differentiated effector memory CD45RA+ cells were excluded. Method: immunoSEQ multiplex PCR; TCRdb's copy keeps in-frame clones and lacks some. The table includes about 2.2 million clones, around 93% detected once. The specimen sequenced was naive CD8+ T cells from PBMCs. The receptors here all came from a man between 18 and 35 years old in good health. Some clones in this sample may be carry-over from other donors' samples.

This sequence joins TRBV2 and TRBJ2-7; 9 nucleotides match TRBD1. The CDR3 consists of 15 residues. Germline trimming cut 6 bases from V and 0 bases from J; bases unmatched to any gene: 6. Looked up from germline, CDR1 is SNHLY and CDR2 is FYNNEI. The CDR3: CASRGDRDSSYEQYF. In DNA, the CDR3 is TGTGCCAGCAGGGGGGACAGGGACTCCTCCTACGAGCAGTACTTC.

The gene calls are TRBV4-2 and TRBJ2-7; the D is unclear. This CDR3 spans 15 amino acids. V lost 0 bases, J lost 4 bases, and 13 bases lay in between. Germline values: CDR1 LGHNA, CDR2 YNFKEQ. For the CDR3, the DNA is TGTGCCAGCAGCCAAGAAGCAAGGAGAAGGTACGAGCAGTACTTC. Its translation: CASSQEARRRYEQYF.

This clone was detected a few times. The V and J genes are TRBV21-1 and TRBJ1-1. TRBV21-1 is shown as a pseudogene. This CDR3 is 15 amino acids long. The CDR3: CAPYSLRTLDTEAFF. The CDR3 bases are TGTGCCCCTTACTCCCTCCGGACCCTAGACACTGAAGCTTTCTTT.

The chain has TRBV28 and TRBJ1-1; TRBD1 agrees at 7 bases. The V and J ends lost 3 bases and 3 bases, in that order; junction bases with no gene match: 4. The CDR3 contains 14 residues. Germline-derived CDR1 and CDR2 are MDHEN and SYDVKM. The CDR3 protein is CASSFRGQYTEAFF. As DNA, the CDR3 is TGTGCCAGCAGTTTTAGGGGACAGTACACTGAAGCTTTCTTT.

This clone appeared a few times. The genes are TRBV19 and TRBJ2-1; D possibly corresponds to TRBD2 (5 bases). The CDR3 covers 13 residues. CDR1 is LNHDA and CDR2 is SQIVND in the germline V gene (reference sequence). The V end was cut by 5 bases, the J end by 5 bases, with 10 bases between. The CDR3 DNA reads as TGTGCCAGTAGTCAGCGGATCCACAATGAGCAGTTCTTC. It yields the protein CASSQRIHNEQFF.